This passage covers 9 T cell receptor beta chains from one sample sequenced in a study of regulatory T cells in long-lasting Graves disease. Arm-PCR of CDR3 regions and iRepertoire HTBI primers were the basis on which TCR beta libraries were built. TCRdb independently ran MiXCR on the multiplex PCR reads; one entry per CDR3 protein. The sample contains about 620,000 distinct CDR3 sequences, around 15% of which appear only once. Time point of the sample: newly diagnosed GD, antithyroid drugs for less than 3 months. Construction of the TCR library relied on RNA isolated from PBMCs. The same sample was also studied in work on T cells in Graves' hyperthyroidism and ophthalmopathy.

The input for sequencing was peripheral blood mononuclear cells (PBMCs), taken at new diagnosis, from a patient treated with antithyroid drugs. The receptors originated from a woman younger than 45 with Graves disease.

This clonotype was counted many times. The J gene is TRBJ1-5, the V gene TRBV18, with a possible D match to TRBD1 (5 bases). The CDR3 loop spans 16 amino acids. Germline V gives CDR1 KGHSH, CDR2 LQKENI. The V and J ends lost 0 bases and 4 bases respectively, with 13 bases between them. The CDR3 is CASSPPGLRDNQPQHF. CDR3 sequence (DNA): TGTGCCAGCTCACCACCTGGACTCAGGGATAATCAGCCCCAGCATTTT.

The chain combines TRBV20-1 with TRBJ1-6, with D unclear. This CDR3 region has 16 residues. CDR1 is DFQATT and CDR2 is SNEGSKA in the germline V gene (reference sequence). Trimming took off 0 bases at V and 0 bases at J, with 9 bases between the two ends. The CDR3 loop reads CSARDRRSSYNSPLHF. The CDR3 nucleotides are TGCAGTGCTAGAGATCGGCGAAGCTCCTATAATTCACCCCTCCACTTT.

This clonotype came up many times. The chain links TRBV7-9 to TRBJ1-1; D uncertain. Germline CDR1 and CDR2: SEHNR and FQNEAQ (reference sequence). CDR3 length: 12 amino acids. V lost 7 bases and J lost 5, with 11 bases in between. The CDR3 coding sequence is TGTGCCAGCACCTGGGTGGTTACTGAAGCTTTCTTT. Translation gives CASTWVVTEAFF.

V is TRBV7-9 and J is TRBJ1-6; D is ambiguous. CDR1 and CDR2 (germline): SEHNR, FQNEAQ (reference sequence). V was clipped by 8 bases and J by 11 bases, with 7 bases between them. This CDR3 has 10 amino acids. CDR3 DNA: TGTGCCAGCGAGACGGCACCCCTCCACTTT. Translated, it gives CASETAPLHF.

This chain joins TRBV12-3 or TRBV12-4 and TRBJ2-4; D gene uncertain. This CDR3 region has 15 residues. Between the trimmed V and J ends, which lost 3 bases and 0 bases, there was a span of 9 bases. CDR3 DNA sequence: TGTGCCAGCAGTTTCGACGGTCTAGCCAAAAACATTCAGTACTTC. Its translation is CASSFDGLAKNIQYF.

This clonotype was seen a handful of times. The V and J genes are TRBV12-3 or TRBV12-4 and TRBJ1-4; a possible D gene is TRBD1 (6 bases). Trimming took off 6 bases at V and 8 bases at J, with 16 bases between the two ends. This CDR3 region has 14 residues. The DNA for the CDR3 is TGTGCCAGCAGGAGACAGGCCGGGGGGGAAAAACTGTTTTTT. It specifies CASRRQAGGEKLFF.

This clonotype appeared many times. The chain joins TRBV28 to TRBJ2-2; D is possibly TRBD2 (6 bases). Germline loops: CDR1 MDHEN, CDR2 SYDVKM. The CDR3 totals 15 residues. V gave up 4 bases and J gave up 5 bases, with 14 bases separating them. As DNA, the CDR3 is TGTGCCAGCAGTTCCCCCCGGGGGTCGACCGGGGAGCTGTTTTTT. Its protein is CASSSPRGSTGELFF.

The chain combines TRBV4-1 with TRBJ2-7; unclear D gene. Trimming pared 0 bases from V and 4 bases from J, leaving 7 bases between. Germline lookup yields CDR1 MGHRA and CDR2 YSYEKL. The CDR3 is 13 amino acids. CDR3 DNA: TGCGCCAGCAGCCAAGATATGGGTTACGAGCAGTACTTC. Amino acid sequence: CASSQDMGYEQYF.

The chain links TRBV6-2 or TRBV6-3 to TRBJ2-1; 7 bases match TRBD1. Trimming removed 2 bases from V and 7 bases from J; junction bases left unmatched: 20. Germline lookup yields CDR1 MNHEY and CDR2 SVGEGT. This CDR3 contains 19 residues. The CDR3 region has the DNA TGTGCCAGCAGTTACAGTGCCAGGGGGTGGGAGTCGTGGGAGAATGAGCAGTTCTTC. Translating it yields CASSYSARGWESWENEQFF.